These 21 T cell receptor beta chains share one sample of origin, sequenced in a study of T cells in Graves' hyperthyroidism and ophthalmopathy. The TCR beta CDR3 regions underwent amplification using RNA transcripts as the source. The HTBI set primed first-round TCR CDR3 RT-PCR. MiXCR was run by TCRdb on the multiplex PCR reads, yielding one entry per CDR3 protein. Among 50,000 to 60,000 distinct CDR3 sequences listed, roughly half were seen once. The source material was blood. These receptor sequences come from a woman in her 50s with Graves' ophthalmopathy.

In nucleotides, the CDR3 is TGTGCCAGCAGCCCTTGGGGGGGGGAGAGCACCAATAATTCACCCCTCCACTTT. Its translation is CASSPWGGESTNNSPLHF. The chain has TRBV7-8 and TRBJ1-6, with D possibly being TRBD1 (5 bases). Trimming left V 5 bases short and J 5 bases short, with 22 bases between. The CDR3 spans 18 residues. Germline V CDR1 and CDR2: SGHVS, FQNEAQ.

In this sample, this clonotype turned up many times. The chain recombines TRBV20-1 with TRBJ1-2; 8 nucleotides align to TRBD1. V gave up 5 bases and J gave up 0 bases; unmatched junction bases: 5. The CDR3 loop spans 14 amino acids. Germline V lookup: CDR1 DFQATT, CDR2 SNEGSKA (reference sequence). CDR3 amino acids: CSAVSTGANYGYTF. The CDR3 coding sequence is TGCAGTGCTGTCTCGACAGGGGCTAACTATGGCTACACCTTC.

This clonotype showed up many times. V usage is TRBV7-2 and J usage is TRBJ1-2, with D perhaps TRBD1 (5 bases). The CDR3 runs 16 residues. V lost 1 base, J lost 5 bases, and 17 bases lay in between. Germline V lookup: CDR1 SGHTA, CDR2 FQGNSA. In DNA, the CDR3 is TGTGCCAGCAGCTTAGACTCTGGGACGGCTGGGTATGGCTACACCTTC. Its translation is CASSLDSGTAGYGYTF.

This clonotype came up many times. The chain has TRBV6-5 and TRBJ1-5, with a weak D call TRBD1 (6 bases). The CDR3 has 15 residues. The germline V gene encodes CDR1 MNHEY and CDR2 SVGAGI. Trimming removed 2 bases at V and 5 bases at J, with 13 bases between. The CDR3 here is CASSYGEGEDQPQHF. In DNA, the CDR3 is TGTGCCAGCAGTTACGGAGAGGGGGAGGATCAGCCCCAGCATTTT.

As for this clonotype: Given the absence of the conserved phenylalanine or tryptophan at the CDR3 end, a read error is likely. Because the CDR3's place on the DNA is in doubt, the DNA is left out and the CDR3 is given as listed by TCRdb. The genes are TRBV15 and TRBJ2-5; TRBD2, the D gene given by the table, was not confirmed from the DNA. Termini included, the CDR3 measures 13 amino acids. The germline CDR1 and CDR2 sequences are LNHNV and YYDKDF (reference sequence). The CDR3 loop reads CATSRSTSGGAIG.

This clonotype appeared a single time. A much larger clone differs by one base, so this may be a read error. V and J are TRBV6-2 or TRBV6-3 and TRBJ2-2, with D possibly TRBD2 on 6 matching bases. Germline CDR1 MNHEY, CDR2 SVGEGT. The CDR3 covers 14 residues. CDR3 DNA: TGTGCCAGCAGTTTAGAACAGTACACCGGGGGGCTGTTTTTT. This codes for CASSLEQYTGGLFF.

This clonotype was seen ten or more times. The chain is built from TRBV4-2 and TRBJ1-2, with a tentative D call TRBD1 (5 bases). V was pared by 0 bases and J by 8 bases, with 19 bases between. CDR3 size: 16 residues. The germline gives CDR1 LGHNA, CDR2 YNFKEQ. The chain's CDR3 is CASSQDHSGGVIGYTF. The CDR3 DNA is TGTGCCAGCAGCCAAGATCACTCCGGGGGTGTGATAGGCTACACCTTC.

In DNA, the CDR3 is TGTGCCAGCAGCTTAAGTGGGGGGGGGCGGGGAGATACGCAGTATTTT. It is translated as CASSLSGGGRGDTQYF. The chain is built from TRBV7-3 and TRBJ2-3; D may be TRBD2 (7 bases). Germline loops: CDR1 SGHTA, CDR2 FQGTGA. Trimming took 1 base from V and 5 from J, leaving 16 bases between them. The CDR3 has 16 residues.

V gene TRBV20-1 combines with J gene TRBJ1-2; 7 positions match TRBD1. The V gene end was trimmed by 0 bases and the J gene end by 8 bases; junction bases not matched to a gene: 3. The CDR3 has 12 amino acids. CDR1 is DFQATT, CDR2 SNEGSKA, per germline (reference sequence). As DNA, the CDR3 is TGCAGTGCTAGAGAAGGGGGCGGGGGCTACACCTTC. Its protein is CSAREGGGGYTF.

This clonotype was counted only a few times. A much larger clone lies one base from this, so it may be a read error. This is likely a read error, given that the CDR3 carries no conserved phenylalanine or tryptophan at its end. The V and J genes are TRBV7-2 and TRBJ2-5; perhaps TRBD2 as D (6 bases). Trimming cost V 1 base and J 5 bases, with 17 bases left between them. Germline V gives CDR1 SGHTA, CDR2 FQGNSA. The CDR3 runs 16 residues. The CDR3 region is CASSLGGAAGVETQYL. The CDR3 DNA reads TGTGCCAGCAGCTTAGGCGGGGCCGCCGGCGTGGAGACCCAGTACTTG.

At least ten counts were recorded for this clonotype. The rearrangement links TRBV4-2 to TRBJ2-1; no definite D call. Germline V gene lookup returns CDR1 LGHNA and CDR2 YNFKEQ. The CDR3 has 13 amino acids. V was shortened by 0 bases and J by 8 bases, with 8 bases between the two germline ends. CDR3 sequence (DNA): TGTGCCAGCAGCCAAGAGGCTTACGATGAGCAGTTCTTC. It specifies CASSQEAYDEQFF.

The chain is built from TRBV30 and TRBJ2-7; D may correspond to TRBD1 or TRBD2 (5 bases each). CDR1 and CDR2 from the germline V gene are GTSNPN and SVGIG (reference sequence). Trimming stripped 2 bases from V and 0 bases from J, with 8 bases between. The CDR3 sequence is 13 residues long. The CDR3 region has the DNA TGTGCCTGGAGTTTTGGGGGCTCCTACGAGCAGTACTTC. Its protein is CAWSFGGSYEQYF.

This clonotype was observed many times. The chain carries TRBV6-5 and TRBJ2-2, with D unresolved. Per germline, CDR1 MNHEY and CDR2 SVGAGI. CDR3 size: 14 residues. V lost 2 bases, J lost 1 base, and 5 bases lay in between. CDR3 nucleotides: TGTGCCAGCAGTTACATTGGGAACACCGGGGAGCTGTTTTTT. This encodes CASSYIGNTGELFF.

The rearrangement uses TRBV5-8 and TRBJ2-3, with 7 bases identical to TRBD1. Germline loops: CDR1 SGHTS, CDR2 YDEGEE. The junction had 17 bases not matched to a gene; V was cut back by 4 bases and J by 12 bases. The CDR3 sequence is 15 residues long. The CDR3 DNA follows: TGTGCCAGCAGCCGCGGACAGCGATGGACAGGTACACAGTATTTT. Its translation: CASSRGQRWTGTQYF.

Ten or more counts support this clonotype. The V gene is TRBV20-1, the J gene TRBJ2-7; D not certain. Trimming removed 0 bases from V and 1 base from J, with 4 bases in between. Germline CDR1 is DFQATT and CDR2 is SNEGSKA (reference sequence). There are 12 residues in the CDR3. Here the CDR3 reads CSARDPSYEQYF. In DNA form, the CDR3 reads TGCAGTGCTAGAGACCCGTCCTACGAGCAGTACTTC.

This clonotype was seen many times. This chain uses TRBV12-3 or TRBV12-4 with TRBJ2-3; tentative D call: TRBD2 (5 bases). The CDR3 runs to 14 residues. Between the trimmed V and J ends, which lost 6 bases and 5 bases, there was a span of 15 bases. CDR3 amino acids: CASRPMTAGDTQYF. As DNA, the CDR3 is TGTGCCAGCAGGCCTATGACCGCGGGAGATACGCAGTATTTT.

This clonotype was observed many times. CDR3 region: CASSLAAPGLAVTSTDTQYF. The CDR3 nucleotides read TGTGCCAGCAGCTTAGCGGCCCCGGGACTAGCGGTGACTAGCACAGATACGCAGTATTTT. The rearrangement joins TRBV7-6 to TRBJ2-3; the match to TRBD2 covers 11 bases. Looked up from germline, CDR1 is SGHVS and CDR2 is FNYEAQ. The CDR3 runs to 20 residues. V shed 0 bases and J 0 bases; nucleotides not matched to a gene: 11.

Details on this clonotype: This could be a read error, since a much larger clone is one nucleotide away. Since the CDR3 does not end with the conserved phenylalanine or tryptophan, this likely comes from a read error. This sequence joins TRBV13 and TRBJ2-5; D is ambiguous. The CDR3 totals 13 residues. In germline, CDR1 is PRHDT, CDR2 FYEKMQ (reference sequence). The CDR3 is CASSLEIKESQYL. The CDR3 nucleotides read TGTGCCAGCAGCTTAGAGATCAAAGAGTCCCAGTACCTC.

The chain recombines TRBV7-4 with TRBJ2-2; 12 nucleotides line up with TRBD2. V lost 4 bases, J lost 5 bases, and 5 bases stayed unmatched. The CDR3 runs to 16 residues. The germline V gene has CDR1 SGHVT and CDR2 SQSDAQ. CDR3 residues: CASSWTSGTITGELFF. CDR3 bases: TGTGCCAGCAGCTGGACTAGCGGGACAATTACCGGGGAGCTGTTTTTT. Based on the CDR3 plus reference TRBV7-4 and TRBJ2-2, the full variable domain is GAGVSQSPRYKVAKRGRDVALRCDSISGHVTLYWYRQTLGQGSEVLTYSQSDAQRDKSGRPSGRFSAERPERSVSTLKIQRTEQGDSAVYLCASSWTSGTITGELFFGEGSRLTVL.

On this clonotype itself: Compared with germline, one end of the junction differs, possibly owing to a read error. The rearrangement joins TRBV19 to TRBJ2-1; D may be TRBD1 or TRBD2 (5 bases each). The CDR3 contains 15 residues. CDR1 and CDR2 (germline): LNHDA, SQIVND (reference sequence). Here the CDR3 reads CASSHTGTTYNERFF. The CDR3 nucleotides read TGTGCCAGCAGCCATACCGGGACGACCTACAATGAGCGGTTCTTC.

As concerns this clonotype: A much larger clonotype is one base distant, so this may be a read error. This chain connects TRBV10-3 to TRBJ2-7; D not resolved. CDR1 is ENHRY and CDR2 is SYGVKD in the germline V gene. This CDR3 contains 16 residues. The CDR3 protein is CASSSRLTAPRYEQYF. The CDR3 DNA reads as TGTGCCAGCAGTTCGAGGCTAACAGCTCCCCGGTACGAGCAGTACTTC.